One and the same sample provided the 27 T cell receptor beta chains below, sequenced in a study of regulatory T cells in long-lasting Graves disease. The time point was: persistent/refractory GD, antithyroid drugs over 5 years with positive TRAb. RNA from PBMCs was the source of the TCR library. According to the study, TCR beta libraries were built with iRepertoire HTBI primers and CDR3-region Arm-PCR. TCRdb fed the multiplex PCR reads into MiXCR, producing one record per CDR3 protein. The table shows about 470,000 distinct CDR3 sequences, with 20% occurring only once. This sample comprised peripheral blood mononuclear cells (PBMCs), obtained when the disease was refractory, from a patient treated with antithyroid drugs. These receptors were taken from a female donor with Graves disease.

This clonotype was observed many times. The chain uses TRBV3-1 and TRBJ1-4, with D possibly matching TRBD1 (6 bases). Trimming cost V 4 bases and J 8 bases, with 8 bases left between them. Germline assignment: CDR1 LGHDT and CDR2 YNNKEL (reference sequence). There are 12 residues in the CDR3. The DNA for the CDR3 is TGTGCCAGCAGCCGGGACACCGAAAAACTGTTTTTT. Translated: CASSRDTEKLFF.

In this sample, this clonotype turned up a few times. The chain has TRBV7-6 and TRBJ2-7; TRBD1 is a possible D gene (5 bases). Germline CDR1 reads SGHVS; CDR2 reads FNYEAQ. The CDR3 covers 14 residues. V was pared by 5 bases and J by 1 base, with 12 bases between. This chain's CDR3 is CASSPETESYEQYF. CDR3 DNA: TGTGCCAGCAGCCCAGAGACAGAATCCTACGAGCAGTACTTC.

The sample holds a few counts of this clonotype. One junction end does not reproduce the germline sequence, and a read error may be involved. This chain links TRBV6-1 with TRBJ2-3; D perhaps matches TRBD1 (7 bases). The CDR3 is 14 residues long. Germline V gene lookup returns CDR1 MNHNS and CDR2 SASEGT. The CDR3, as DNA: TGTGCCAGCAGTGACAGGGGGGATACAGATACGCAGTGTTTT. Translated, it gives CASSDRGDTDTQCF.

This clonotype turned up a few times. The chain couples TRBV7-9 to TRBJ2-5; D might be TRBD2 (5 bases). Germline loops: CDR1 SEHNR, CDR2 FQNEAQ (reference sequence). The CDR3 spans 15 residues. V gave up 5 bases and J gave up 5 bases, with 18 bases separating them. Written as DNA, the CDR3 is TGTGCCAGCAGCGAGGGTTCCCGTAAGGCTGAGACCCAGTACTTC. Protein product: CASSEGSRKAETQYF. The full variable domain, in which reference TRBV7-9 and TRBJ2-5 provide the parts outside the CDR3, is DTGVSQNPRHKITKRGQNVTFRCDPISEHNRLYWYRQTLGQGPEFLTYFQNEAQLEKSRLLSDRFSAERPKGSFSTLEIQRTEQGDSAMYLCASSEGSRKAETQYFGPGTRLLVL.

This clonotype was seen a few times. J is TRBJ1-1 and V is TRBV7-2; no definite D call. Looked up from germline, CDR1 is SGHTA and CDR2 is FQGNSA. This CDR3 spans 14 amino acids. Trimming cost V 3 bases and J 12 bases, with 20 bases left between them. The CDR3 sequence: CASSFLLRVVGSFF. The DNA of the CDR3 is TGTGCCAGCAGCTTTTTGCTCCGTGTGGTCGGGTCTTTCTTT.

This clonotype occurred a few times. The V gene is TRBV29-1, the J gene TRBJ2-2; D gene uncertain. This CDR3 has 12 amino acids. V shed 5 bases and J shed 6 bases, with 10 bases lying between them. The V gene's germline CDR1 is SQVTM and CDR2 ANQGSEA. CDR3: CSVLVSPGELFF. DNA for the CDR3: TGCAGCGTTCTCGTATCCCCCGGGGAGCTGTTTTTT.

This clonotype has a count of ten or more. CDR3 amino acids: CASSMGRYSYEQYF. The DNA of the CDR3 is TGTGCCAGCAGCATGGGGCGGTACTCCTACGAGCAGTACTTC. This rearrangement joins TRBV28 to TRBJ2-7; weak D call: TRBD1 (5 bases). Germline V lookup: CDR1 MDHEN, CDR2 SYDVKM. This CDR3 comprises 14 residues. V lost 6 bases and J 0 bases, leaving 12 bases between the germline ends.

At least ten counts were recorded for this clonotype. In DNA, the CDR3 is TGTGCCAGCAGTTACTTGGAGGGTTGGGTGGCCAAAAACATTCAGTACTTC. It is translated as CASSYLEGWVAKNIQYF. The chain recombines TRBV6-5 with TRBJ2-4; the D gene is possibly TRBD2 (6 bases). Trimming cost V 1 base and J 1 base, with 14 bases left between them. The CDR3 contains 17 residues. Germline loops: CDR1 MNHEY, CDR2 SVGAGI.

This clonotype was counted ten times or more. The chain employs TRBV27 and TRBJ2-5, with no clear D. V lost 3 bases, J lost 1 base, and 12 bases lay in between. Germline V gives CDR1 MNHEY, CDR2 SMNVEV (reference sequence). The CDR3 has 15 amino acids. The CDR3 region has the DNA TGTGCCAGCAGTTTGACGGAAGAAAGCCAAGAGACCCAGTACTTC. It codes for CASSLTEESQETQYF.

This clonotype was observed many times. This rearrangement joins TRBV7-3 to TRBJ2-7; 9 bases are shared with TRBD1. The germline gives CDR1 SGHTA, CDR2 FQGTGA. The CDR3 sequence is 13 residues long. V dropped 5 bases and J dropped 7; count of bases not matched to a gene: 6. As DNA, the CDR3 is TGTGCCAGCAGCCCCGGACAGGGGCAAGAGCAGTACTTC. It specifies CASSPGQGQEQYF.

This clonotype was seen a few times. The rearrangement uses TRBV6-1 and TRBJ1-1, with D uncertain. V was cut by 6 bases and J by 2 bases, with 13 bases left in between. The CDR3 runs to 14 residues. Germline CDR1 is MNHNS and CDR2 is SASEGT. CDR3 DNA sequence: TGTGCCAGCAGCCCCCCCCAGGCCAACACTGAAGCTTTCTTT. It is translated as CASSPPQANTEAFF.

The chain couples TRBV30 to TRBJ2-7, with 11 bases matching TRBD2. The length of the CDR3 is 11 residues. The V gene end was trimmed by 8 bases and the J gene end by 3 bases; junction bases not matched to a gene: 0. Germline V gives CDR1 GTSNPN, CDR2 SVGIG (reference sequence). This CDR3 reads CAGTSGYEQYF. DNA of the CDR3: TGTGCCGGGACTAGCGGCTACGAGCAGTACTTC.

This clonotype was seen repeatedly, ten times or more. This sequence joins TRBV11-2 and TRBJ1-4; D gene ambiguous. Per germline, CDR1 SGHAT and CDR2 FQNNGV. V lost 2 bases, J lost 5 bases, and 12 bases lay in between. This CDR3 has 15 residues. CDR3 in DNA: TGTGCCAGCAGCTTATTAGCACGGCTAAATGAAAAACTGTTTTTT. It encodes CASSLLARLNEKLFF.

This clonotype occurred a few times. Here the CDR3 reads CASSSPGRPSYEQYF. In DNA form, the CDR3 reads TGTGCCAGCAGCTCACCGGGACGCCCTTCCTACGAGCAGTACTTC. This chain connects TRBV7-9 to TRBJ2-7; tentatively, D is TRBD1 or TRBD2 (5 bases each). The CDR3 contains 15 residues. V lost 4 bases to trimming and J lost 1 base, with 14 bases between them. Germline V gene sequence: CDR1 SEHNR, CDR2 FQNEAQ (reference sequence). Drawing the rest from reference TRBV7-9 and TRBJ2-7, the complete variable domain is DTGVSQNPRHKITKRGQNVTFRCDPISEHNRLYWYRQTLGQGPEFLTYFQNEAQLEKSRLLSDRFSAERPKGSFSTLEIQRTEQGDSAMYLCASSSPGRPSYEQYFGPGTRLTVT.

J is TRBJ2-2 and V is TRBV11-2; no firm D call. Germline loops: CDR1 SGHAT, CDR2 FQNNGV. The CDR3 has 11 amino acids. V was clipped by 2 bases and J by 9 bases, with 4 bases between them. This CDR3 reads CASSLSRELFF. Written as DNA, the CDR3 is TGTGCCAGCAGCTTAAGCCGGGAGCTGTTTTTT.

The V call is TRBV6-1, the J call TRBJ1-1, with TRBD1 matching 7 bases. Germline CDR1 and CDR2: MNHNS and SASEGT. CDR3 length equals 12 residues. V shed 8 bases, J shed 7 bases, and the junction held 7 bases outside the gene matches. CDR3 DNA sequence: TGTGCCAGCCAATCGGGGACAGTTGAAGCTTTCTTT. Its protein product is CASQSGTVEAFF.

The table lists this clonotype with a few counts. This rearrangement joins TRBV6-2 or TRBV6-3 to TRBJ1-2, with 7 positions matching TRBD1. With 6 bases clipped from V and 4 bases from J, the junction kept 5 bases outside the gene matches. CDR1 MNHEY and CDR2 SVGEGT come from the germline V gene. The CDR3 contains 13 residues. The CDR3 reads CASSDGQAYGYTF. DNA of the CDR3: TGTGCCAGCAGCGACGGACAGGCCTATGGCTACACCTTC.

The rearrangement links TRBV6-1 to TRBJ2-5, with TRBD2 matching 7 bases. The V gene's germline CDR1 is MNHNS and CDR2 SASEGT. With V trimmed by 6 bases and J by 5 bases, 15 bases remained unmatched. The CDR3 loop spans 16 amino acids. The DNA of the CDR3 is TGTGCCAGCAGACAAATAAATGCGGGGGAGACGGAGACCCAGTACTTC. Its translation: CASRQINAGETETQYF.

The chain recombines TRBV7-9 with TRBJ2-7, with D perhaps TRBD2 (6 bases). V shed 5 bases and J shed 4 bases, with 12 bases lying between them. CDR1 is SEHNR and CDR2 is FQNEAQ in the germline V gene (reference sequence). The CDR3 has 13 amino acids. CDR3 amino acids: CASSHRRDYEQYF. The CDR3 coding sequence is TGTGCCAGCAGCCACCGGCGGGATTACGAGCAGTACTTC.

The chain joins TRBV19 to TRBJ2-2, with no clear D. The CDR3 loop spans 13 amino acids. Looked up from germline, CDR1 is LNHDA and CDR2 is SQIVND (reference sequence). Trimming took off 7 bases at V and 3 bases at J, with 9 bases between the two ends. For the CDR3, the DNA is TGTGCCAGTACCCTTGGGCACACCGGGGAGCTGTTTTTT. Protein: CASTLGHTGELFF. Drawing the rest from reference TRBV19 and TRBJ2-2, the complete variable domain is DGGITQSPKYLFRKEGQNVTLSCEQNLNHDAMYWYRQDPGQGLRLIYYSQIVNDFQKGDIAEGYSVSREKKESFPLTVTSAQKNPTAFYLCASTLGHTGELFFGEGSRLTVL.

V and J are TRBV6-9 and TRBJ2-1; D not certain. The V gene's germline CDR1 is MNHGY and CDR2 SVAAGI. The V and J ends lost 11 bases and 2 bases respectively, with 10 bases between them. The CDR3 runs 12 residues. The CDR3 DNA is TGTGCCCCCGGGTCTCCCTACAATGAGCAGTTCTTC. Translating it yields CAPGSPYNEQFF.

This clonotype was seen at least ten times. The rearrangement uses TRBV12-3 or TRBV12-4 and TRBJ2-5, with 10 bases identical to TRBD2. The junction had 7 bases not matched to a gene; V was cut back by 3 bases and J by 3 bases. CDR3 length equals 16 residues. The CDR3 spells CASSFEAGGNKETQYF. CDR3 DNA sequence: TGTGCCAGCAGTTTCGAAGCGGGAGGGAATAAAGAGACCCAGTACTTC.

In regard to this clonotype: Since a much larger clone is just one base distant, this may be a read error. The rearrangement links TRBV12-5 to TRBJ2-2; maybe TRBD2 (6 bases). Looked up from germline, CDR1 is LGHNT and CDR2 is FRNRAP. The CDR3 consists of 13 residues. For the CDR3, the DNA is TGTGCTAGTGGCCAAGCGGGTACCGGGGAGCTGCTTTTT. Encoded protein: CASGQAGTGELLF.

This clonotype came up many times. This sequence joins TRBV6-1 and TRBJ1-5; 7 bases map to TRBD1. The CDR3 consists of 12 residues. The ends lost 5 bases at V and 6 bases at J; junction bases unmatched: 1. The germline V gene encodes CDR1 MNHNS and CDR2 SASEGT. This CDR3 reads CASSHRGQPQHF. CDR3 DNA: TGTGCCAGCAGTCACAGGGGTCAGCCCCAGCATTTT.

This rearrangement joins TRBV19 to TRBJ1-1; D is ambiguous. Germline CDR1 is LNHDA and CDR2 is SQIVND (reference sequence). With 9 bases removed from V and 4 bases from J, the gap between germline ends came to 12 bases. CDR3 length equals 12 residues. CDR3 loop: CASSGPGTEAFF. CDR3 sequence (DNA): TGTGCCAGCTCTGGGCCAGGCACTGAAGCTTTCTTT. Together with reference TRBV19 and TRBJ1-1, the CDR3 gives the full variable domain: DGGITQSPKYLFRKEGQNVTLSCEQNLNHDAMYWYRQDPGQGLRLIYYSQIVNDFQKGDIAEGYSVSREKKESFPLTVTSAQKNPTAFYLCASSGPGTEAFFGQGTRLTVV.

V usage is TRBV5-1 and J usage is TRBJ2-7; tentative D call: TRBD1 (6 bases). Germline-derived CDR1 and CDR2 are SGHRS and YFSETQ. Trimming shortened V by 4 bases and J by 2 bases, and 13 bases separated the two germline ends. CDR3 size: 14 residues. CDR3 loop: CASSTRGGTYEQYF. The DNA for the CDR3 is TGCGCCAGCAGCACCCGAGGGGGAACCTACGAGCAGTACTTC.

The table lists this clonotype with many counts. This chain connects TRBV11-3 to TRBJ1-1; D unclear. Trimming took 1 base from V and 4 from J, leaving 7 bases between them. CDR1 SGHNT and CDR2 YENEEA come from the germline V gene. The CDR3 has 13 residues. Here the CDR3 DNA reads TGTGCCAGCAGCTTAGGGTACGGCACTGAAGCTTTCTTT. This translates into CASSLGYGTEAFF.